The clone carrying this T cell receptor (beta chain) was picked up many times. The antigen is undetermined. This entry is derived from a study of regulatory T cells in long-lasting Graves disease. Whole-study results and caveats: Favoring TRBV28, TRBJ1-2 and TRBJ2-5 was a feature seen in persistent disease.

This CDR3 is 12 amino acids long. The V end lost 7 bases, the J end lost 1 base, and 4 bases lay between the germline ends. CDR1 and CDR2 from the germline V gene are KGHDR and SFDVKD. The time point was: newly diagnosed GD, antithyroid drugs for less than 3 months. PBMC-extracted RNA yielded the TCR library. Assembly of TCR beta libraries relied on iRepertoire HTBI primers together with Arm-PCR of CDR3 regions. Each CDR3 protein gets one entry after TCRdb re-called the multiplex PCR reads with MiXCR. The sample carries around 400,000 distinct CDR3 sequences, around 15% recorded once. This receptor was identified in a female donor with Graves disease. The rearrangement uses TRBV24-1 and TRBJ1-5; D gene unclear. This sample comprised peripheral blood mononuclear cells (PBMCs), obtained at new diagnosis, from a patient treated with antithyroid drugs. For the CDR3, the DNA is TGTGCCACCAGCGCCAGCAATCAGCCCCAGCATTTT. Translated, it gives CATSASNQPQHF.